This T cell receptor beta chain stems from a study of spatial heterogeneity in lung cancer. Study-level information: Sequences of the beta chain were consistently detected in greater numbers than alpha-chain sequences. Averaged across combinations, each unique TCR and UMI pairing appeared more than ten times in raw reads, which were uncorrected.

Germline values: CDR1 SQVTM, CDR2 ANQGSEA. Between the trimmed V and J ends, which lost 3 bases and 4 bases, there was a span of 15 bases. This CDR3 has 14 amino acids. By sample share, this clonotype is medium-sized. The antigen is not known. Documented time point: sample taken at primary tumor resection. Study-level points and caveats: Higher tumor mutation counts went along with higher counts of expanded intratumoral alpha and beta TCRs.

Every molecule of TCR cDNA had its own unique molecular identifier. MiXCR, applied by TCRdb to the 5' RACE reads, yields one record per CDR3 protein. Among around 13,000 distinct CDR3 sequences listed, 4% to 6% were seen once. The clonotype comes from a male donor with early-stage non-small cell lung cancer. The chain couples TRBV29-1 to TRBJ1-2; a weak D match, TRBD1 (5 bases). Sequences were derived from lung tumor tissue, sampled at surgery. The CDR3 coding sequence is TGCAGCGTTGATCCTGGGACGGGTTCCTATGGCTACACCTTC. Translation gives CSVDPGTGSYGYTF.